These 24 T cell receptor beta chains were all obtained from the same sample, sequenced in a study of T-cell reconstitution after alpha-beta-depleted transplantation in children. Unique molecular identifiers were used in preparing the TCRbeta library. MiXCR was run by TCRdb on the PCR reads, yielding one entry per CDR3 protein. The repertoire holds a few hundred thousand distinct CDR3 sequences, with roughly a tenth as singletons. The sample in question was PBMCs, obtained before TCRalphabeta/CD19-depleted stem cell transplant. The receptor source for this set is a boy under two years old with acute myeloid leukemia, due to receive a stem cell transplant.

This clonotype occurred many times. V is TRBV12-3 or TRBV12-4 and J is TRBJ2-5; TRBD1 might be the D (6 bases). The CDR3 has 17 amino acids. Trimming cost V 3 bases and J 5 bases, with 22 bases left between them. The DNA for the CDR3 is TGTGCCAGCAGTTTGGGGCACAGGGTGGGGTGGGGGGAGACCCAGTACTTC. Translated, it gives CASSLGHRVGWGETQYF.

The CDR3, as DNA: TGCAGTGCCCTACGTTCGAGTCAGCCCCAGCATTTT. Residues: CSALRSSQPQHF. The chain links TRBV20-1 to TRBJ1-5; D not resolved. The V gene's germline CDR1 is DFQATT and CDR2 SNEGSKA (reference sequence). Trimming left V 6 bases short and J 6 bases short, with 12 bases between. This CDR3 contains 12 residues.

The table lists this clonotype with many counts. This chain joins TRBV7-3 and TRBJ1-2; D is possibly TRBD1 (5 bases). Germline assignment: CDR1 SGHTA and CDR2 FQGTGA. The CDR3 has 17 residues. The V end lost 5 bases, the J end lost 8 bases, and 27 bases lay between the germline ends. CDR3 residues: CASSLSITRDRPEGYTF. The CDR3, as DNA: TGTGCCAGCAGCCTAAGCATAACTCGGGACCGACCGGAAGGCTACACCTTC. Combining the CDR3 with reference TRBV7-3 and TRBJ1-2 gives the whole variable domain GAGVSQTPSNKVTEKGKYVELRCDPISGHTALYWYRQSLGQGPEFLIYFQGTGAADDSGLPNDRFFAVRPEGSVSTLKIQRTERGDSAVYLCASSLSITRDRPEGYTFGSGTRLTVV.

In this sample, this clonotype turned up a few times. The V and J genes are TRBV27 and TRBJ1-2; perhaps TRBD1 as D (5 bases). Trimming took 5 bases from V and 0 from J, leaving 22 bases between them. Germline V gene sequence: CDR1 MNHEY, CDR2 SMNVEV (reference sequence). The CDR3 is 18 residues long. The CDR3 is CASSGHRGGLLSNYGYTF. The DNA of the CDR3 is TGTGCCAGCAGTGGACACCGTGGGGGACTCTTATCTAACTATGGCTACACCTTC.

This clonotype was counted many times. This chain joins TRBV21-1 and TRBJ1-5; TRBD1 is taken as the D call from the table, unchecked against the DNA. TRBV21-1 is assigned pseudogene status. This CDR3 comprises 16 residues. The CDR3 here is CASSKVGGGGNQPQHF. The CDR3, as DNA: TGTGCCAGCAGCAAAGTGGGGGGCGGGGGCAATCAGCCCCAGCATTTT.

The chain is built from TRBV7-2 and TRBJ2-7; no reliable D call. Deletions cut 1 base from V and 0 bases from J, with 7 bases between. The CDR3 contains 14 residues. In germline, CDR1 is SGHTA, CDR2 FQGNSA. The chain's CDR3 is CASSLDPLSYEQYF. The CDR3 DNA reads TGTGCCAGCAGCTTAGACCCCCTCTCCTACGAGCAGTACTTC. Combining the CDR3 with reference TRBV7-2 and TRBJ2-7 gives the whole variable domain GAGVSQSPSNKVTEKGKDVELRCDPISGHTALYWYRQSLGQGLEFLIYFQGNSAPDKSGLPSDRFSAERTGGSVSTLTIQRTQQEDSAVYLCASSLDPLSYEQYFGPGTRLTVT.

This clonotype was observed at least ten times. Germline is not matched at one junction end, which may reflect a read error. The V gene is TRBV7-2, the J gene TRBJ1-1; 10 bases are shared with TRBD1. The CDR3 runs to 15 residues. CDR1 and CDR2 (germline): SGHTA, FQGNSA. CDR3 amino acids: CASSLAGQGFAEAFF. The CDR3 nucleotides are TGTGCCAGCAGCCTAGCGGGACAGGGGTTCGCTGAAGCTTTCTTT.

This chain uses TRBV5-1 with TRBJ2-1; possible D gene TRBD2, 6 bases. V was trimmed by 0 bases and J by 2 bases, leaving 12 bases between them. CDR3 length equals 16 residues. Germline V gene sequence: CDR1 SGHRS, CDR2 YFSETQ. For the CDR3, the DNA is TGCGCCAGCAGCTTGGGGGTCGGGGGTCCCTACAATGAGCAGTTCTTC. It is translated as CASSLGVGGPYNEQFF.

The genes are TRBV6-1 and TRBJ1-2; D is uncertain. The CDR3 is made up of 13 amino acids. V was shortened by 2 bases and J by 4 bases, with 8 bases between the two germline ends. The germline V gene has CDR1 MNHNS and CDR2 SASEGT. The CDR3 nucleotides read TGTGCCAGCAGTGAATCGTCGGGCTATGGCTACACCTTC. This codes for CASSESSGYGYTF.

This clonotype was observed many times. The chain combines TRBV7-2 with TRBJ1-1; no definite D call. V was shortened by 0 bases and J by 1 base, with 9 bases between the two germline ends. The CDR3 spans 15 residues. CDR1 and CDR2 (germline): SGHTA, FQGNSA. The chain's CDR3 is CASSLADRWNTEAFF. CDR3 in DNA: TGTGCCAGCAGCTTAGCAGACCGATGGAACACTGAAGCTTTCTTT.

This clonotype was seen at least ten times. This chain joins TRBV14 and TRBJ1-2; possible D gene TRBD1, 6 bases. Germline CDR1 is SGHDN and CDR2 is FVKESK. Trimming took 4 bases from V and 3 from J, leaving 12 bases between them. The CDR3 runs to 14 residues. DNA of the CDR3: TGTGCCAGCAGCCCTCGACAGGCTTACTATGGCTACACCTTC. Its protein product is CASSPRQAYYGYTF.

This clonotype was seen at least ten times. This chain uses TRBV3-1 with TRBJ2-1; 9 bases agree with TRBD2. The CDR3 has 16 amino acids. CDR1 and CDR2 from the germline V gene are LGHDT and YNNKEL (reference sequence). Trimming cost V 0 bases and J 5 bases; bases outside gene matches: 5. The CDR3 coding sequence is TGTGCCAGCAGCCAAGAAAAGCGGGGGGCTAACAATGAGCAGTTCTTC. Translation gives CASSQEKRGANNEQFF.

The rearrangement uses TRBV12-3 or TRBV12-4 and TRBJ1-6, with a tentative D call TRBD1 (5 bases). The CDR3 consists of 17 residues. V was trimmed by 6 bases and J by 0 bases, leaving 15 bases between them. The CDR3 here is CASRPLGGSSYNSPLHF. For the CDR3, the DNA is TGTGCCAGCAGACCTCTCGGGGGGAGCTCCTATAATTCACCCCTCCACTTT.

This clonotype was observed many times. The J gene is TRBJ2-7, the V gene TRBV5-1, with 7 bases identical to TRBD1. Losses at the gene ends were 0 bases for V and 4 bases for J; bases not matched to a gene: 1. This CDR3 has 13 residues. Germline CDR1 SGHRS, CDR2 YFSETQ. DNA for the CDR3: TGCGCCAGCAGCTTGGAGACAGGGTACGAGCAGTACTTC. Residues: CASSLETGYEQYF.

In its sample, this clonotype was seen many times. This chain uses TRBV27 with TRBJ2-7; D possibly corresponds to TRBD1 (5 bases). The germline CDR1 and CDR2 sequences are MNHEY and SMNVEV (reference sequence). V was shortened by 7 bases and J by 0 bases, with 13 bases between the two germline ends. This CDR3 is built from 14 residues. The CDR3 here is CASTPTAVSYEQYF. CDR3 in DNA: TGTGCCAGCACCCCGACAGCAGTCTCCTACGAGCAGTACTTC.

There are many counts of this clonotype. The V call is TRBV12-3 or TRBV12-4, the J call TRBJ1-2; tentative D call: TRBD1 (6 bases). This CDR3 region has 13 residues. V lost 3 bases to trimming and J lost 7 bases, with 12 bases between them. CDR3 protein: CASSFRYRAGYTF. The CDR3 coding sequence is TGTGCCAGCAGTTTCCGCTACAGGGCTGGCTACACCTTC.

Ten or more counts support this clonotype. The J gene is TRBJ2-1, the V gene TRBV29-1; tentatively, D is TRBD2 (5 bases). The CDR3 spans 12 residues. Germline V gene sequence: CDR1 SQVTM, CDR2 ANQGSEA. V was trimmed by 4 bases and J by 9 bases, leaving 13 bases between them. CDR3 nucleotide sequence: TGCAGCGTTGTCGGCCTAGCCCCTGAGCAGTTCTTC. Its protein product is CSVVGLAPEQFF.

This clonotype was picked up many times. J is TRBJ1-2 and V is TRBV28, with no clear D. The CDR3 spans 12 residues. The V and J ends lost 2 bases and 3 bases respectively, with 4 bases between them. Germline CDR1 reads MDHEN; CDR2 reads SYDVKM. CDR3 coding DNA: TGTGCCAGCAGTTTAGGACACTATGGCTACACCTTC. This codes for CASSLGHYGYTF.

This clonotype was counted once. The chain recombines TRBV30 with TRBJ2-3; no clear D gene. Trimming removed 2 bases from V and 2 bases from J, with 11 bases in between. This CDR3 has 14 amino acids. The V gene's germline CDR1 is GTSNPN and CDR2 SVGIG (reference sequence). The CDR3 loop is CAWSRLSVTDTQYF. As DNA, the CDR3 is TGTGCCTGGAGTCGGTTAAGTGTCACAGATACGCAGTATTTT.

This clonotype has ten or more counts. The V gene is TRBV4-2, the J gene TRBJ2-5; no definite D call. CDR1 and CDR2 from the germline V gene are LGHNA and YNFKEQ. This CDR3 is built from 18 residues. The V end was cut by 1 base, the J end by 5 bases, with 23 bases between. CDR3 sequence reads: CASSQGAPLNGEGETQYF. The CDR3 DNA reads TGTGCCAGCAGCCAAGGCGCACCTCTGAACGGTGAAGGCGAGACCCAGTACTTC.

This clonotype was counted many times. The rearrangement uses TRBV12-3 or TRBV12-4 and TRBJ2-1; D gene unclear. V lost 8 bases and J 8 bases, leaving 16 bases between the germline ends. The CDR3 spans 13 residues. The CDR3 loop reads CASLSPEHYEQFF. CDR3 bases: TGTGCCAGCTTATCCCCGGAGCACTATGAGCAGTTCTTC.

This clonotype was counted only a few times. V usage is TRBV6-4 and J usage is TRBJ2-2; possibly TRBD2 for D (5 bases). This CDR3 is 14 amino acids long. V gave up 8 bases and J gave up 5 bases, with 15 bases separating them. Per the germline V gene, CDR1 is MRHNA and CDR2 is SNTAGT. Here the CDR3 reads CASQRWSRTGELFF. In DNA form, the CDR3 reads TGTGCCAGCCAGCGGTGGAGTAGAACCGGGGAGCTGTTTTTT.

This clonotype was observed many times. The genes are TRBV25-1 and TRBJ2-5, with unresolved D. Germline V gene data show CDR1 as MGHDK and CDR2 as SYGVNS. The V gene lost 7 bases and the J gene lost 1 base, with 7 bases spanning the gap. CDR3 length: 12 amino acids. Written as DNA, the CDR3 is TGTGCCAGCAAATTCGGCCAAGAGACCCAGTACTTC. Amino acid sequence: CASKFGQETQYF.

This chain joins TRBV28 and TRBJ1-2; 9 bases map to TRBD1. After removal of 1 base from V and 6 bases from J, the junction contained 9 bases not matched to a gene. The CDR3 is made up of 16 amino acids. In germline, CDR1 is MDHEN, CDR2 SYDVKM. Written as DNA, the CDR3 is TGTGCCAGCAGTTTATCCCGGGACAGGGCGGGAGATGGCTACACCTTC. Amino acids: CASSLSRDRAGDGYTF.